Listed here are 17 T cell receptor beta chains from one sample, sequenced in a study of T cells in localized non-small cell lung cancer. Sequencing was performed with immunoSEQ multiplex PCR; in TCRdb, only in-frame clones are kept and a portion is missing. The table lists around 91,000 clones, roughly 87% of them singletons. This sample comprised peripheral blood, obtained before any cancer treatment. The source of these receptors is a man aged 35 to 69 with stage I squamous cell lung carcinoma.

This chain connects TRBV5-1 to TRBJ2-5; maybe TRBD1 (6 bases). CDR1 is SGHRS, CDR2 YFSETQ, per germline. V was cut by 3 bases and J by 0 bases, with 15 bases left in between. The length of the CDR3 is 16 residues. The CDR3 region has the DNA TGCGCCAGCAGCTCTGCCGGACAGATCTACCAAGAGACCCAGTACTTC. Its translation: CASSSAGQIYQETQYF.

This clone is a singleton in its sample. The V and J genes are TRBV2 and TRBJ2-7; no definite D call. The V end lost 7 bases, the J end lost 2 bases, and 15 bases lay between the germline ends. Germline CDR1 SNHLY, CDR2 FYNNEI. The CDR3 consists of 14 residues. This chain's CDR3 is CASIEALGPYEQYF. The CDR3, as DNA: TGTGCCAGCATCGAGGCCCTAGGGCCCTACGAGCAGTACTTC.

A note on this clone: The sample has other DNA sequences that encode this CDR3 too. The V gene is TRBV2, the J gene TRBJ1-1; D is undetermined. Trimming took off 3 bases at V and 5 bases at J, with 7 bases between the two ends. This CDR3 has 12 residues. The germline CDR1 and CDR2 sequences are SNHLY and FYNNEI. The CDR3, as DNA: TGTGCCAGCAGTGAGGAGAGGACTGAAGCTTTCTTT. Translation gives CASSEERTEAFF.

The chain has TRBV6-6 and TRBJ1-1; weak D call: TRBD1 (6 bases). The CDR3 length is 14 residues. Per germline, CDR1 MNHNY and CDR2 SVGAGI (reference sequence). V was pared by 8 bases and J by 1 base, with 14 bases between. The CDR3 coding sequence is TGTGCCAGCGGAACAGGGTATGGGAACACTGAAGCTTTCTTT. It yields the protein CASGTGYGNTEAFF.

The genes are TRBV9 and TRBJ1-3; 10 bases fit TRBD1. Germline CDR1 and CDR2: SGDLS and YYNGEE. This CDR3 has 17 residues. V shed 3 bases, J shed 0 bases, and the junction held 6 bases outside the gene matches. For the CDR3, the DNA is TGTGCCAGCAGCGCGGGGGACAGGGGATTCTCTGGAAACACCATATATTTT. Its translation is CASSAGDRGFSGNTIYF.

V gene TRBV5-8 combines with J gene TRBJ1-5; possibly TRBD1 for D (6 bases). V lost 7 bases to trimming and J lost 4 bases, with 15 bases between them. CDR1 is SGHTS and CDR2 is YDEGEE in the germline V gene. There are 14 residues in the CDR3. The CDR3 protein is CASSRGGRNQPQHF. CDR3 in DNA: TGTGCCAGCTCAAGAGGGGGTAGAAATCAGCCCCAGCATTTT.

The chain uses TRBV11-3 and TRBJ2-7; the match to TRBD1 covers 8 bases. Germline CDR1 SGHNT, CDR2 YENEEA. The V and J ends lost 5 bases and 5 bases, in that order; junction bases with no gene match: 5. This CDR3 region has 13 residues. CDR3 protein: CASSADRENEQYF. The DNA for the CDR3 is TGTGCCAGCAGCGCGGACAGGGAGAACGAGCAGTACTTC.

The chain couples TRBV27 to TRBJ1-2, with TRBD1 matching over 7 bases. The ends lost 5 bases at V and 8 bases at J; junction bases unmatched: 14. The length of the CDR3 is 15 residues. Germline assignment: CDR1 MNHEY and CDR2 SMNVEV (reference sequence). CDR3: CASSRATGTVVGYTF. The CDR3 bases are TGTGCCAGCAGTCGCGCGACAGGGACAGTCGTAGGCTACACCTTC.

The rearrangement joins TRBV28 to TRBJ1-2; tentatively, D is TRBD1 (6 bases). This CDR3 is built from 14 residues. Germline V CDR1 and CDR2: MDHEN, SYDVKM. Trimming removed 7 bases from V and 4 bases from J, with 16 bases in between. Here the CDR3 reads CASTPQGFGYGYTF. The DNA of the CDR3 is TGTGCCAGCACCCCCCAGGGGTTCGGCTATGGCTACACCTTC.

This clone was detected once. The chain uses TRBV7-2 and TRBJ2-6; no clear D. The CDR3 covers 15 residues. CDR1 SGHTA and CDR2 FQGNSA come from the germline V gene. With 5 bases removed from V and 0 bases from J, the gap between germline ends came to 8 bases. CDR3: CASSPESSGANVLTF. As DNA, the CDR3 is TGTGCCAGCAGCCCCGAGAGCTCTGGGGCCAACGTCCTGACTTTC. The variable domain in full, completed from reference TRBV7-2 and TRBJ2-6, reads GAGVSQSPSNKVTEKGKDVELRCDPISGHTALYWYRQSLGQGLEFLIYFQGNSAPDKSGLPSDRFSAERTGGSVSTLTIQRTQQEDSAVYLCASSPESSGANVLTFGAGSRLTVL.

The genes are TRBV7-2 and TRBJ2-1, with TRBD2 matching over 11 bases. V gave up 5 bases and J gave up 4 bases; unmatched junction bases: 4. CDR1 is SGHTA and CDR2 is FQGNSA in the germline V gene. The CDR3 is 15 residues long. In DNA, the CDR3 is TGTGCCAGCAGCCCTGGGACTAGCGGATACAATGAGCAGTTCTTC. Residues: CASSPGTSGYNEQFF.

This clone was seen only once. V usage is TRBV21-1 and J usage is TRBJ2-4; TRBD2 is taken as the D call from the table, unchecked against the DNA. TRBV21-1 is recorded as a pseudogene. The CDR3 runs to 14 residues. The CDR3 protein is CASRATGAKNIQYF. The CDR3 nucleotides are TGTGCCAGCCGGGCAACGGGGGCCAAAAACATTCAGTACTTC.

The genes are TRBV30 and TRBJ2-5; 7 bases are a match to TRBD1. V shed 5 bases, J shed 2 bases, and the junction held 8 bases outside the gene matches. CDR1 is GTSNPN and CDR2 is SVGIG in the germline V gene (reference sequence). The CDR3 extends over 14 amino acids. CDR3 DNA sequence: TGTGCCTGGTCCCGCCAGGGGGTACAAGAGACCCAGTACTTC. Protein product: CAWSRQGVQETQYF.

The rearrangement uses TRBV28 and TRBJ1-2, with 8 positions matching TRBD1. Losses at the gene ends were 8 bases for V and 6 bases for J; bases not matched to a gene: 8. Germline CDR1 is MDHEN and CDR2 is SYDVKM. The CDR3 spans 13 residues. This CDR3 is CASAGTGLNGYTF. In nucleotides, the CDR3 is TGTGCCAGCGCCGGGACAGGCTTGAATGGCTACACCTTC.

The chain recombines TRBV6-5 with TRBJ1-2; 7 bases align to TRBD1. The CDR3 consists of 14 residues. Germline trimming cut 6 bases from V and 8 bases from J; bases unmatched to any gene: 12. Germline V gene data show CDR1 as MNHEY and CDR2 as SVGAGI. This CDR3 reads CASSPGTGVRGYTF. DNA for the CDR3: TGTGCCAGCAGCCCTGGCACAGGGGTCAGGGGCTACACCTTC.

This clone was recorded a few times. The V gene is TRBV28, the J gene TRBJ2-5; 9 bases align to TRBD2. The CDR3 has 14 residues. V gave up 7 bases and J gave up 4 bases; unmatched junction bases: 7. The germline gives CDR1 MDHEN, CDR2 SYDVKM. The CDR3 protein is CASTGGGAGETQYF. The CDR3 DNA reads as TGTGCCAGCACCGGCGGGGGGGCCGGAGAGACCCAGTACTTC.

The genes are TRBV5-1 and TRBJ1-6; D gene unclear. V gave up 0 bases and J gave up 4 bases, with 11 bases separating them. Germline CDR1 is SGHRS and CDR2 is YFSETQ. This CDR3 comprises 16 residues. This CDR3 reads CASSLGLGGYNSPLHF. The CDR3 coding sequence is TGCGCCAGCAGCTTGGGGCTCGGCGGGTATAATTCACCCCTCCACTTT.